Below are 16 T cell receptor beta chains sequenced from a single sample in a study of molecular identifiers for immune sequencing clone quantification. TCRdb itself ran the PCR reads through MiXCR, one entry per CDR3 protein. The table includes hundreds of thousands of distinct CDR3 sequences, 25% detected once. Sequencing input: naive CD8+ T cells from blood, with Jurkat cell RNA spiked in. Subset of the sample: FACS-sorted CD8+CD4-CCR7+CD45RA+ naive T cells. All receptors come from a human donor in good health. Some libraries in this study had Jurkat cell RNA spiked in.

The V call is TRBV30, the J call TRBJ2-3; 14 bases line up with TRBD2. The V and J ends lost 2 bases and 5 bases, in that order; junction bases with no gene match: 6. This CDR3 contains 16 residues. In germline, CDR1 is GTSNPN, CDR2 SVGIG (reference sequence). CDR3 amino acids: CAWSQTSGGVLDTQYF. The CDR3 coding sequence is TGTGCCTGGAGTCAGACTAGCGGGGGGGTTTTAGATACGCAGTATTTT.

The CDR3 is CATWDSENTEAFF. In nucleotides, the CDR3 is TGTGCCACCTGGGACAGCGAGAACACTGAAGCTTTCTTT. The chain couples TRBV10-3 to TRBJ1-1, with 7 positions matching TRBD1. This CDR3 region has 13 residues. V was pared by 10 bases and J by 1 base, with 6 bases of the junction left unmatched. Germline assignment: CDR1 ENHRY and CDR2 SYGVKD.

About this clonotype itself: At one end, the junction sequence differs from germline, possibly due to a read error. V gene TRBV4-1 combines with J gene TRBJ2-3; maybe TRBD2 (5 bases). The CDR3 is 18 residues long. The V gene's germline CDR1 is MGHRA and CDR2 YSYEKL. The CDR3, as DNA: TGCGCCCGCAGTCAAGTAGAGGGCTCGCTCTTGGGCACAGATACGCAGTATTTT. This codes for CARSQVEGSLLGTDTQYF.

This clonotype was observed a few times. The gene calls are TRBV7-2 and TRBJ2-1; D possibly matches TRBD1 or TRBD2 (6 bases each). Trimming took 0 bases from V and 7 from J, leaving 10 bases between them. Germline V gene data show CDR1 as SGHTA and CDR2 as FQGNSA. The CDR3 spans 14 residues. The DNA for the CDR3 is TGTGCCAGCAGCTTAGCGAGGGGGGTTAATGAGCAGTTCTTC. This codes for CASSLARGVNEQFF.

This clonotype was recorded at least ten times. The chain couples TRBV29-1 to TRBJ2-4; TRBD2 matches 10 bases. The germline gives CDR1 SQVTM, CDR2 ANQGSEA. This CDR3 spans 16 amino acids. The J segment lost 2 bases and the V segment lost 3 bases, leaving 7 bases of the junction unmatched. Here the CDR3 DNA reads TGCAGCGTTGAGGGACTAGCGACCGAATCCAAAAACATTCAGTACTTC. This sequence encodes CSVEGLATESKNIQYF.

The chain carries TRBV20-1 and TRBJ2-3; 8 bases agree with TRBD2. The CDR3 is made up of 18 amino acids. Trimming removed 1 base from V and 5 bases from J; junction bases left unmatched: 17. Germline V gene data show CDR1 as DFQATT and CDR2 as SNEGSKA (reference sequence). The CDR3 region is CSARGGLDRGGRIDTQYF. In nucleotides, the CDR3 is TGCAGTGCTAGAGGGGGACTAGATCGGGGCGGGAGAATAGATACGCAGTATTTT.

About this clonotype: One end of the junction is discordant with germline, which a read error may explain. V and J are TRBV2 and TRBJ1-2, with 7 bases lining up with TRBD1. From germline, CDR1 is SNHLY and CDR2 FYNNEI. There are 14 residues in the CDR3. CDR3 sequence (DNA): TGTGGCAGCAGAGGGGGACAGTCTAACTATGGCTTCACCTTC. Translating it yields CGSRGGQSNYGFTF.

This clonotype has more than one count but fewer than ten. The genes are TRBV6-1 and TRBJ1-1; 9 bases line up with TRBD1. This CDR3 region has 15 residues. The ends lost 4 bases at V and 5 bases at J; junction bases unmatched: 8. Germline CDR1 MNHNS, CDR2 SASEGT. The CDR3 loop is CASSATGQGRTEAFF. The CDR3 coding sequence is TGTGCCAGCAGTGCGACCGGACAGGGGCGGACTGAAGCTTTCTTT.

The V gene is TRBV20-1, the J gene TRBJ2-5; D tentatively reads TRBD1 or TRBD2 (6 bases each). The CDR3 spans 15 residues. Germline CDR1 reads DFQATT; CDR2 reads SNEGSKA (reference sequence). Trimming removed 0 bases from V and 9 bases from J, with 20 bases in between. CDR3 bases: TGCAGTGCTAGAGATCATCCGGGAGAGGGGGAGGCCCAGTACTTC. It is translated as CSARDHPGEGEAQYF.

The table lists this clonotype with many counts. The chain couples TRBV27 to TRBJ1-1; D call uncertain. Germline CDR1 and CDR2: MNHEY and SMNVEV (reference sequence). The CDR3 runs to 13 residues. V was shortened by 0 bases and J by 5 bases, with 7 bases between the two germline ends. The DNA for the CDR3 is TGTGCCAGCAGTTTATCGGAGGGTACTGAAGCTTTCTTT. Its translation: CASSLSEGTEAFF.

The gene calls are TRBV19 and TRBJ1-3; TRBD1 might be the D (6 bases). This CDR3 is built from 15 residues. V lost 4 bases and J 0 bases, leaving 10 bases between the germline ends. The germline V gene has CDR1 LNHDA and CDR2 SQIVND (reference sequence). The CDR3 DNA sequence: TGTGCCAGTAGTAGGGACACAAGCTCTGGAAACACCATATATTTT. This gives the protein CASSRDTSSGNTIYF.

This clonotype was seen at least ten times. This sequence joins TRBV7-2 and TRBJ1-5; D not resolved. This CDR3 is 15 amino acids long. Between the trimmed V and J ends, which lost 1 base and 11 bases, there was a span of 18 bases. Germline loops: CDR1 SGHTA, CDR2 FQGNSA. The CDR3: CASSLDRAGPTAQHF. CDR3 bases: TGTGCCAGCAGCTTAGATAGGGCAGGCCCCACGGCCCAGCATTTT.

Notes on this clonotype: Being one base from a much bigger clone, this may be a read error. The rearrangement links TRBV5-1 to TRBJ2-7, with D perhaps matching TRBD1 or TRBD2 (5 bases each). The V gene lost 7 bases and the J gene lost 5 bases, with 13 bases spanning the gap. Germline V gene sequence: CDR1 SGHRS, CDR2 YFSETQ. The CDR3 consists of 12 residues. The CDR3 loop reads CASCPGAHEQYF. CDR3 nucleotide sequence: TGCGCCAGCTGCCCCGGGGCCCACGAGCAGTACTTC.

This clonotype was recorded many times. CDR3 bases: TGTGCCAGCACTAGGACAGGGAGCGTTACTGAAGCTTTCTTT. Translated, it gives CASTRTGSVTEAFF. The chain employs TRBV9 and TRBJ1-1; the match to TRBD1 covers 8 bases. The J segment lost 5 bases and the V segment lost 6 bases, leaving 9 bases of the junction unmatched. CDR1 is SGDLS and CDR2 is YYNGEE in the germline V gene. CDR3 length: 14 amino acids.

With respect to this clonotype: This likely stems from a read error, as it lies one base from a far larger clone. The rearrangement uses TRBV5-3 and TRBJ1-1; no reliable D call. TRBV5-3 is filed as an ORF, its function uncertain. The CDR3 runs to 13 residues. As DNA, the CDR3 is TGTGCCAGCAGCTTGGTAATTAACACTGAAGCTTTCTTT. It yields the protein CASSLVINTEAFF.

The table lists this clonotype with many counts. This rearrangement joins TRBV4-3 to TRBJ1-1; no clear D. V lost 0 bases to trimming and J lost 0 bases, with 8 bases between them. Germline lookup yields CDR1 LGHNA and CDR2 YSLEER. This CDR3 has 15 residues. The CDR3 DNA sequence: TGCGCCAGCAGCCAAGATCGGCTCCTGAACACTGAAGCTTTCTTT. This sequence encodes CASSQDRLLNTEAFF.